This TCR beta chain was sequenced during a study of CD8 T cells in ankylosing spondylitis. Findings and caveats of the study: Reactive arthritis synovial fluid and blood were previously reported to contain some motif variants. The clones that were linked to disease were reported to be significantly enriched in matched synovial fluid samples from ankylosing spondylitis patients. Characteristic of ankylosing spondylitis blood, it appeared, was a TCR beta motif comprising eight highly homologous variants.

The CDR3 loop spans 13 amino acids. CDR1 is SGDLS, CDR2 YYNGEE, per germline. The V segment lost 7 bases and the J segment 4 bases; nucleotides outside the gene matches: 5. This clonotype was observed at least ten times. The antigen is not known. From the 5' RACE reads, TCRdb called clonotypes with MiXCR, one entry per CDR3 protein. Seen here are tens of thousands of distinct CDR3 sequences, 2.5% to 3.5% observed once, and the top ten hold around 2.8%. This clonotype originated in a male donor with ankylosing spondylitis or in good health (not recorded which). Material for sequencing was blood, either unsorted or a sorted T cell fraction (not recorded which). The chain carries TRBV9 and TRBJ2-3; 8 bases are shared with TRBD2. CDR3 loop: CASGIGRADTQYF. The CDR3 DNA is TGTGCCAGCGGGATCGGGAGGGCAGATACGCAGTATTTT.